The next 28 T cell receptor beta chains were all read from a single sample in a study of blood T cell repertoires in COVID-19. Sequencing used immunoSEQ multiplex PCR; TCRdb keeps in-frame clones, though not all of them. In the table there are fewer than 250,000 clones, about 89% of which are singletons. Sequencing was carried out using peripheral blood. The receptors were sampled from a woman between 55 and 75 years old who had recovered from COVID-19.

The rearrangement uses TRBV6-2 or TRBV6-3 and TRBJ2-7; 7 bases map to TRBD2. The CDR3 is made up of 14 amino acids. Germline assignment: CDR1 MNHEY and CDR2 SVGEGT. V lost 2 bases, J lost 2 bases, and 3 bases stayed unmatched. In DNA, the CDR3 is TGTGCCAGCAGTTACCAGGGAGGGACCTACGAGCAGTACTTC. This codes for CASSYQGGTYEQYF.

The chain recombines TRBV19 with TRBJ2-7, with TRBD2 matching over 8 bases. Germline CDR1 and CDR2: LNHDA and SQIVND (reference sequence). J lost 1 base, V lost 7 bases, and 9 bases had no gene match. The CDR3 has 15 amino acids. In nucleotides, the CDR3 is TGTGCCAGTAAAAGCGGCGGCGGGGGGTCCTACGAGCAGTACTTC. It encodes CASKSGGGGSYEQYF.

With regard to this clone: A read error may produce the germline difference seen at one junction end. The rearrangement joins TRBV7-7 to TRBJ2-2; D may be TRBD1 (5 bases). The CDR3 contains 16 residues. Germline V gives CDR1 SSHAT, CDR2 FNYEAQ (reference sequence). CDR3 in amino acids: CASSWQGGRKTGELFF. The CDR3 DNA sequence: TGTGCTAGCAGCTGGCAGGGTGGACGGAAGACCGGGGAGCTGTTTTTT.

This rearrangement joins TRBV19 to TRBJ1-6; 10 bases agree with TRBD1. Germline V gene lookup returns CDR1 LNHDA and CDR2 SQIVND (reference sequence). This CDR3 has 15 residues. V lost 5 bases and J lost 8; bases outside the gene matches: 6. This chain's CDR3 is CASSRGGQGYSPLHF. CDR3 in DNA: TGTGCCAGTAGTCGAGGGGGACAGGGGTATTCACCCCTCCACTTT.

The rearrangement uses TRBV28 and TRBJ1-6; D may be TRBD1 (5 bases). CDR1 MDHEN and CDR2 SYDVKM come from the germline V gene. CDR3 length equals 12 residues. Trimming cost V 6 bases and J 12 bases, with 12 bases left between them. CDR3 in DNA: TGTGCCAGCAGCCGAGGACAACAACCCCTCCACTTT. This translates into CASSRGQQPLHF. Variable domain in full (rest from reference TRBV28 and TRBJ1-6): DVKVTQSSRYLVKRTGEKVFLECVQDMDHENMFWYRQDPGLGLRLIYFSYDVKMKEKGDIPEGYSVSREKKERFSLILESASTNQTSMYLCASSRGQQPLHFGNGTRLTVT.

This chain uses TRBV11-2 with TRBJ1-1; possible D gene TRBD1, 6 bases. CDR3 size: 16 residues. Trimming stripped 0 bases from V and 4 bases from J, with 15 bases between. Germline CDR1 and CDR2: SGHAT and FQNNGV. The CDR3 sequence: CASSLDRGAVGTEAFF. In nucleotides, the CDR3 is TGTGCCAGCAGCTTAGATCGGGGGGCGGTAGGCACTGAAGCTTTCTTT.

This clone has more than one count but fewer than ten. This chain links TRBV29-1 with TRBJ1-1; D unresolved. The CDR3 extends over 14 amino acids. Germline CDR1 is SQVTM and CDR2 is ANQGSEA. Trimming left V 6 bases short and J 2 bases short, with 16 bases between. The CDR3 protein is CSVGGAARNTEAFF. DNA for the CDR3: TGCAGCGTCGGAGGCGCGGCAAGAAACACTGAAGCTTTCTTT.

The chain uses TRBV7-2 and TRBJ2-5; 8 bases match TRBD1. Looked up from germline, CDR1 is SGHTA and CDR2 is FQGNSA. The CDR3 is made up of 14 amino acids. Losses at the gene ends were 6 bases for V and 3 bases for J; bases not matched to a gene: 6. The CDR3 bases are TGTGCCAGCAGTCCCGGGACAGGAGAAGAGACCCAGTACTTC. Residues: CASSPGTGEETQYF.

The rearrangement links TRBV5-5 to TRBJ1-1, with TRBD1 matching over 9 bases. This CDR3 contains 17 residues. CDR1 and CDR2 (germline): SGHKS, YYEKEE (reference sequence). J lost 3 bases, V lost 1 base, and 10 bases had no gene match. Here the CDR3 reads CASSLRGQGIFDTEAFF. CDR3 in DNA: TGTGCCAGCAGCTTGCGCGGACAGGGGATATTTGACACTGAAGCTTTCTTT.

This chain joins TRBV6-2 or TRBV6-3 and TRBJ1-5; the D is unclear. Per germline, CDR1 MNHEY and CDR2 SVGEGT. The CDR3 covers 15 residues. V was shortened by 3 bases and J by 5 bases, with 14 bases between the two germline ends. Here the CDR3 DNA reads TGTGCCAGCAGTTATGTCGGGGTTGGGGATCAGCCCCAGCATTTT. Its translation: CASSYVGVGDQPQHF.

As regards this clone: Other DNA sequences of this sample code for an identical CDR3. The chain has TRBV6-4 and TRBJ2-3; 11 bases agree with TRBD2. The CDR3 sequence is 16 residues long. Per the germline V gene, CDR1 is MRHNA and CDR2 is SNTAGT. V shed 0 bases and J 6 bases; nucleotides not matched to a gene: 5. DNA for the CDR3: TGTGCCAGCAGTGACTCTCCTAGCGGGGGGCCGGATACGCAGTATTTT. As protein: CASSDSPSGGPDTQYF.

V and J are TRBV28 and TRBJ2-3; D possibly corresponds to TRBD1 (7 bases). The CDR3 sequence is 16 residues long. Germline CDR1 reads MDHEN; CDR2 reads SYDVKM. Between the trimmed V and J ends, which lost 6 bases and 0 bases, there was a span of 16 bases. The chain's CDR3 is CASRPRGRTSTDTQYF. For the CDR3, the DNA is TGTGCCAGCAGGCCCAGGGGGAGGACTAGCACAGATACGCAGTATTTT.

The V call is TRBV28, the J call TRBJ1-2, with TRBD1 identical over 8 bases. The CDR3 is 16 residues long. The ends lost 6 bases at V and 4 bases at J; junction bases unmatched: 13. Looked up from germline, CDR1 is MDHEN and CDR2 is SYDVKM. The CDR3 region is CASRSDRGLFIYGYTF. The CDR3 nucleotides are TGTGCCAGCAGATCCGACAGGGGACTCTTTATCTATGGCTACACCTTC.

The rearrangement uses TRBV7-2 and TRBJ2-5; D is perhaps TRBD2 (5 bases). Germline CDR1 is SGHTA and CDR2 is FQGNSA. V was clipped by 2 bases and J by 2 bases, with 15 bases between them. The CDR3 has 16 residues. The CDR3 spells CASSLRASPLQETQYF. The CDR3 DNA reads TGTGCCAGCAGCTTAAGGGCTAGCCCGCTACAAGAGACCCAGTACTTC.

V gene TRBV11-2 combines with J gene TRBJ1-1; no firm D call. Germline values: CDR1 SGHAT, CDR2 FQNNGV. The CDR3 covers 13 residues. Trimming cost V 0 bases and J 7 bases, with 9 bases left between them. Here the CDR3 DNA reads TGTGCCAGCAGCTTAGATATGTTCGTTGAAGCTTTCTTT. It is translated as CASSLDMFVEAFF.

V and J are TRBV7-8 and TRBJ2-2; the D is unclear. Per germline, CDR1 SGHVS and CDR2 FQNEAQ. Between the trimmed V and J ends, which lost 5 bases and 4 bases, there was a span of 5 bases. The CDR3 is made up of 12 amino acids. CDR3 amino acids: CASSPGTGELFF. The DNA of the CDR3 is TGTGCCAGCAGCCCCGGCACCGGGGAGCTGTTTTTT.

The rearrangement links TRBV19 to TRBJ1-2; 8 positions agree with TRBD1. Germline assignment: CDR1 LNHDA and CDR2 SQIVND (reference sequence). The CDR3 runs to 15 residues. The V segment lost 1 base and the J segment 8 bases; nucleotides outside the gene matches: 9. This CDR3 reads CASSIAGTGVYGYTF. CDR3 DNA: TGTGCCAGTAGTATAGCGGGGACAGGAGTATACGGCTACACCTTC. Supplemented by reference TRBV19 and TRBJ1-2, the full variable domain reads DGGITQSPKYLFRKEGQNVTLSCEQNLNHDAMYWYRQDPGQGLRLIYYSQIVNDFQKGDIAEGYSVSREKKESFPLTVTSAQKNPTAFYLCASSIAGTGVYGYTFGSGTRLTVV.

This clone was recorded only once. V is TRBV6-5 and J is TRBJ1-1, with D unclear. The germline V and J ends were trimmed by 9 bases and 8 bases, with 22 bases remaining between them. The CDR3 covers 14 residues. Germline assignment: CDR1 MNHEY and CDR2 SVGAGI. The CDR3 region is CASLGGAGRVEAFF. The CDR3 DNA sequence: TGTGCCAGTCTGGGAGGAGCGGGGAGGGTGGAAGCTTTCTTT.

This sequence joins TRBV5-1 and TRBJ1-3; D is ambiguous. The CDR3 loop spans 14 amino acids. CDR1 SGHRS and CDR2 YFSETQ come from the germline V gene. V lost 1 base to trimming and J lost 1 base, with 6 bases between them. The DNA for the CDR3 is TGCGCCAGCAGCTTGACGGAGTCTGGAAACACCATATATTTT. It yields the protein CASSLTESGNTIYF.

This chain connects TRBV6-2 or TRBV6-3 to TRBJ2-1; no reliable D call. Germline CDR1 is MNHEY and CDR2 is SVGEGT. With 4 bases removed from V and 7 bases from J, the gap between germline ends came to 8 bases. The CDR3 is made up of 12 amino acids. The CDR3 nucleotides are TGTGCCAGCAGTTTGCAGCGAAATGAGCAGTTCTTC. Translated, it gives CASSLQRNEQFF.

The genes are TRBV14 and TRBJ2-5; 15 bases align to TRBD2. CDR3 length equals 16 residues. J gave up 2 bases and V 6 bases, and 4 bases lay outside the gene matches. CDR1 and CDR2 (germline): SGHDN, FVKESK. CDR3 DNA sequence: TGTGCCAGCAGTCCCGGACTAGCGGGGGGGCAAGAGACCCAGTACTTC. It encodes CASSPGLAGGQETQYF.

This chain links TRBV5-1 with TRBJ2-1; 9 nucleotides agree with TRBD2. The CDR3 is 14 residues long. Trimming cost V 2 bases and J 7 bases; bases outside gene matches: 4. The germline V gene encodes CDR1 SGHRS and CDR2 YFSETQ. Here the CDR3 reads CASSFTTSGNEQFF. The CDR3, as DNA: TGCGCCAGCAGCTTTACGACTAGCGGTAATGAGCAGTTCTTC.

V is TRBV5-6 and J is TRBJ2-1, with D perhaps matching TRBD1 (6 bases). In germline, CDR1 is SGHDT, CDR2 YYEEEE. The V end was cut by 1 base, the J end by 4 bases, with 6 bases between. The CDR3 loop spans 13 amino acids. The CDR3 DNA sequence: TGTGCCAGCAGCTTGACAGGGTACAATGAGCAGTTCTTC. Translation: CASSLTGYNEQFF. Drawing the rest from reference TRBV5-6 and TRBJ2-1, the complete variable domain is DAGVTQSPTHLIKTRGQQVTLRCSPKSGHDTVSWYQQALGQGPQFIFQYYEEEERQRGNFPDRFSGHQFPNYSSELNVNALLLGDSALYLCASSLTGYNEQFFGPGTRLTVL.

The rearrangement joins TRBV15 to TRBJ2-2, with a tentative D call TRBD2 (6 bases). Germline V lookup: CDR1 LNHNV, CDR2 YYDKDF (reference sequence). The CDR3 is 15 residues long. V gave up 0 bases and J gave up 5 bases, with 10 bases separating them. CDR3 region: CATSRDYSGTGELFF. In nucleotides, the CDR3 is TGTGCCACCAGCAGAGACTATAGCGGTACCGGGGAGCTGTTTTTT.

This clone was detected ten times or more. The chain links TRBV5-5 to TRBJ2-7, with 11 positions matching TRBD1. This CDR3 is built from 14 residues. Germline CDR1 and CDR2: SGHKS and YYEKEE (reference sequence). The J segment lost 11 bases and the V segment lost 4 bases, leaving 11 bases of the junction unmatched. CDR3 DNA: TGTGCCAGCAGCATCGGACAGGGGGCCCTCCGAGAGTACTTC. Encoded protein: CASSIGQGALREYF.

This chain connects TRBV7-9 to TRBJ1-5, with TRBD1 matching over 9 bases. The CDR3 has 17 amino acids. The trim removed 3 bases at V and 7 bases at J, leaving 13 bases unmatched. Germline V gene sequence: CDR1 SEHNR, CDR2 FQNEAQ (reference sequence). CDR3 coding DNA: TGTGCCAGCAGCTTTAGCGGGCAGGGACAGGGCATGCAGCCCCAGCATTTT. This codes for CASSFSGQGQGMQPQHF.

V gene TRBV7-2 combines with J gene TRBJ2-3; a possible D gene is TRBD2 (5 bases). V was shortened by 8 bases and J by 3 bases, with 15 bases between the two germline ends. The CDR3 covers 14 residues. CDR1 and CDR2 from the germline V gene are SGHTA and FQGNSA. This chain's CDR3 is CASEPGRRTDTQYF. The CDR3 DNA sequence: TGTGCCAGCGAGCCAGGTCGGAGGACAGATACGCAGTATTTT.

V is TRBV2 and J is TRBJ2-1, with 8 positions matching TRBD2. The CDR3 sequence is 16 residues long. The germline CDR1 and CDR2 sequences are SNHLY and FYNNEI. J gave up 7 bases and V 6 bases, and 14 bases lay outside the gene matches. The CDR3, as DNA: TGTGCCAGCAGCCCCAGGGCGGGGGGCTCGATAAATGAGCAGTTCTTC. It yields the protein CASSPRAGGSINEQFF.